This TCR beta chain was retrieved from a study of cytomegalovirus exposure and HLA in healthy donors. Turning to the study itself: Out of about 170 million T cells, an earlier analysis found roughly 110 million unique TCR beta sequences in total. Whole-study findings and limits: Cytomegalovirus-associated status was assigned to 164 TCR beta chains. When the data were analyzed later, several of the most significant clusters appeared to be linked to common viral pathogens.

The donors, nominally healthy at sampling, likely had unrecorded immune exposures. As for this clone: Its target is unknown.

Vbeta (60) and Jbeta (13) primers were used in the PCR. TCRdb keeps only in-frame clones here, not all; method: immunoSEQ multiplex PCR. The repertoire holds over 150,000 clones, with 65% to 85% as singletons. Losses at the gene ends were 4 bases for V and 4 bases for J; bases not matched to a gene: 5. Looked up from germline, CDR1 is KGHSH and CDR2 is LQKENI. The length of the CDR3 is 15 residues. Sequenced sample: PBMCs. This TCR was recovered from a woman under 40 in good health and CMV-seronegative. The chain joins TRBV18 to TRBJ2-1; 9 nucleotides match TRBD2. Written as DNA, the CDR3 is TGTGCCAGCTCACGCGGCGGGAGGGAGTACAATGAGCAGTTCTTC. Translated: CASSRGGREYNEQFF.